Described below is a single TCR beta chain sequence and its context. As yet, its antigen is unknown. The sample originates from a study of T cell responses to AZD1222 COVID-19 vaccine. The repertoire was sequenced with immunoSEQ multiplex PCR; TCRdb's copy has only in-frame clones and lacks some. Of tens of thousands of clones in the sample, 80% to 95% were seen once. Doses given second, at about 4 or about 12 weeks, were pooled. Findings and limits, study-wide: Seropositive status at baseline applied to only six AZD1222 recipients. Spike-specific TCR depth and breadth grew after two AZD1222 doses. Unmutated variant regions are reportedly the target of nearly half of TCRs that are spike-specific.

The receptor was isolated from an adult who received the AZD1222 COVID-19 vaccine. Sample: peripheral blood, taken 28 days after the second AZD1222 dose.

This chain's CDR3 is CASKMQGAAEAFF. The DNA of the CDR3 is TGTGCCAGCAAGATGCAGGGGGCCGCTGAAGCTTTCTTT. The chain couples TRBV9 to TRBJ1-1; 8 bases line up with TRBD1. The germline gives CDR1 SGDLS, CDR2 YYNGEE. This CDR3 is 13 amino acids long. V was clipped by 6 bases and J by 6 bases; unmatched bases: 7. The complete variable domain, with remaining parts taken from reference TRBV9 and TRBJ1-1, reads DSGVTQTPKHLITATGQRVTLRCSPRSGDLSVYWYQQSLDQGLQFLIQYYNGEERAKGNILERFSAQQFPDLHSELNLSSLELGDSALYFCASKMQGAAEAFFGQGTRLTVV.